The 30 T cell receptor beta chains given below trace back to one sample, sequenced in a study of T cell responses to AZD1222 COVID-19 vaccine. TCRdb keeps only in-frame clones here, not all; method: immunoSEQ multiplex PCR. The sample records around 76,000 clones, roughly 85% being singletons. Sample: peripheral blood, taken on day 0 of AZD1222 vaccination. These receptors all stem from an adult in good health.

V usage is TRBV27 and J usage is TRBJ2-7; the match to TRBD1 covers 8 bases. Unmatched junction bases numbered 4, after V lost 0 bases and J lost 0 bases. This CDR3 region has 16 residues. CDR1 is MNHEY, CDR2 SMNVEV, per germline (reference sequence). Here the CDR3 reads CASSLSGQGASYEQYF. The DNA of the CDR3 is TGTGCCAGCAGTTTATCAGGACAGGGCGCCTCCTACGAGCAGTACTTC.

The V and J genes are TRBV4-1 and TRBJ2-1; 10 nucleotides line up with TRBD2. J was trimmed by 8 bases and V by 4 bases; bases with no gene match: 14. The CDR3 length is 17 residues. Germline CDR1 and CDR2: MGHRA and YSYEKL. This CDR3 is CASSRAPLAGAGDEQFF. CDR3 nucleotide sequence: TGCGCCAGCAGCCGAGCGCCTCTAGCGGGGGCGGGGGATGAGCAGTTCTTC.

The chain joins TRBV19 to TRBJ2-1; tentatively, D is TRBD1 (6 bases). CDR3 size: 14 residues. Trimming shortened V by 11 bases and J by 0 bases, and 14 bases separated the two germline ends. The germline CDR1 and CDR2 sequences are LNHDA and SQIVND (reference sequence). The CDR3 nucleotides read TGTGCCTCCAAAAGACAGGTCTCCTACAATGAGCAGTTCTTC. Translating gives CASKRQVSYNEQFF. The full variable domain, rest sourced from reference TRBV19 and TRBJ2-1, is DGGITQSPKYLFRKEGQNVTLSCEQNLNHDAMYWYRQDPGQGLRLIYYSQIVNDFQKGDIAEGYSVSREKKESFPLTVTSAQKNPTAFYLCASKRQVSYNEQFFGPGTRLTVL.

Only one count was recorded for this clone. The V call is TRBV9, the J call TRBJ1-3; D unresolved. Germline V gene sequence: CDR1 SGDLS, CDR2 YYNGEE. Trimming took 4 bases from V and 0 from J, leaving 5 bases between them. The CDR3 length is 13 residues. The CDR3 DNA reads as TGTGCCAGCAGCTCCCACTCTGGAAACACCATATATTTT. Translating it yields CASSSHSGNTIYF.

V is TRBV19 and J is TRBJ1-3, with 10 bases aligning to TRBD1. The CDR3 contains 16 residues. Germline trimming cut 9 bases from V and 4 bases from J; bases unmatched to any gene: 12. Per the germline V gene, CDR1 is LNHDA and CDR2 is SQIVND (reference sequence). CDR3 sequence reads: CASRKLSGQGGNTIYF. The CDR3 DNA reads TGTGCCAGCCGTAAACTCTCGGGACAGGGGGGAAACACCATATATTTT.

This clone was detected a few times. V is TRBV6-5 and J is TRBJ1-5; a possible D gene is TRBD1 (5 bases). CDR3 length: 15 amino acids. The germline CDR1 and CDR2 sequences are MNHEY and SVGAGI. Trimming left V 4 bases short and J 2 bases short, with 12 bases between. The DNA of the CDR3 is TGTGCCAGCAGTTCGGACAACTTAGGCAATCAGCCCCAGCATTTT. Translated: CASSSDNLGNQPQHF.

CDR3 amino acids: CATSTWFNQPQHF. For the CDR3, the DNA is TGTGCCACCAGCACCTGGTTCAATCAGCCCCAGCATTTT. The J gene is TRBJ1-5, the V gene TRBV15; no reliable D call. The V gene lost 4 bases and the J gene lost 3 bases, with 7 bases spanning the gap. Per the germline V gene, CDR1 is LNHNV and CDR2 is YYDKDF (reference sequence). This CDR3 comprises 13 residues. The full variable domain, with the rest looked up from reference TRBV15 and TRBJ1-5, is DAMVIQNPRYQVTQFGKPVTLSCSQTLNHNVMYWYQQKSSQAPKLLFHYYDKDFNNEADTPDNFQSRRPNTSFCFLDIRSPGLGDTAMYLCATSTWFNQPQHFGDGTRLSIL.

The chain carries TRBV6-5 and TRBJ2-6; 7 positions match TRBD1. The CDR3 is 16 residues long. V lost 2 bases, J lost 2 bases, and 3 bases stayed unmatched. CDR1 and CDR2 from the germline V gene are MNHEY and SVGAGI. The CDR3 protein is CASSYHRGPGANVLTF. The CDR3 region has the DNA TGTGCCAGCAGTTACCACAGGGGCCCTGGGGCCAACGTCCTGACTTTC.

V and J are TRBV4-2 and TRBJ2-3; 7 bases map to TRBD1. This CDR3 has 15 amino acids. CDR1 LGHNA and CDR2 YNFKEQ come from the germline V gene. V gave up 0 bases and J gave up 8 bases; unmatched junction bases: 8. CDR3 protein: CASSQDPTGSGTQYF. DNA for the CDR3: TGTGCCAGCAGCCAAGATCCGACAGGGTCGGGTACGCAGTATTTT.

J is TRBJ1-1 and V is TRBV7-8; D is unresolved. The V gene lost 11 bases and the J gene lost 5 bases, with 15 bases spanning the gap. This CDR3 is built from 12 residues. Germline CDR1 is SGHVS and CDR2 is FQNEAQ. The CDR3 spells CASSRGGTEAFF. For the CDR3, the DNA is TGTGCCTCGAGTCGGGGAGGGACTGAAGCTTTCTTT.

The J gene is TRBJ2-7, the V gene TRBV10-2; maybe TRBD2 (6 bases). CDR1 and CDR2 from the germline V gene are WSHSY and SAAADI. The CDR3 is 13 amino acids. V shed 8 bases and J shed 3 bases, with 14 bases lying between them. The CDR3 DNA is TGCGCCAGCGGAGGCGGGGCCGGCTACGAGCAGTACTTC. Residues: CASGGGAGYEQYF.

CDR3 coding DNA: TGCGCCAGCAGCGTGGCCAGATGGTACTACGAGCAGTACTTC. Translated: CASSVARWYYEQYF. This rearrangement joins TRBV5-1 to TRBJ2-7; D is unresolved. From germline, CDR1 is SGHRS and CDR2 YFSETQ. Trimming removed 4 bases from V and 3 bases from J, with 14 bases in between. This CDR3 is built from 14 residues.

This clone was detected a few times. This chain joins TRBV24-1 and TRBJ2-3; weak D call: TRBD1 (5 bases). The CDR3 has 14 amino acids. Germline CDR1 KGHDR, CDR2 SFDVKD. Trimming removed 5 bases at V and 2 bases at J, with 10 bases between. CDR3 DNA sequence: TGTGCCACCAGTGGGGGCAGGGACACAGATACGCAGTATTTT. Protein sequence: CATSGGRDTDTQYF.

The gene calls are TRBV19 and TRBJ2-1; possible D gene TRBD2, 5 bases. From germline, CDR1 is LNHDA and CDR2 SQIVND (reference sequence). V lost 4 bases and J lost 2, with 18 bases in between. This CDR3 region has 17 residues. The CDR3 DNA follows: TGTGCCAGTAGTACAACCCTCGGGGAAACGACCTACAATGAGCAGTTCTTC. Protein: CASSTTLGETTYNEQFF.

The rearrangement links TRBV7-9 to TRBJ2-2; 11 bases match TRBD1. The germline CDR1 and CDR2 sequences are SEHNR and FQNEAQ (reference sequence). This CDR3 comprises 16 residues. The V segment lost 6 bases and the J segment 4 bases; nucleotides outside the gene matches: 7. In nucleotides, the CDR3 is TGTGCCAGCAGAGACGGGACAGGGGGGATCACCGGGGAGCTGTTTTTT. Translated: CASRDGTGGITGELFF. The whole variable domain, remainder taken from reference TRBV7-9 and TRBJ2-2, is DTGVSQNPRHKITKRGQNVTFRCDPISEHNRLYWYRQTLGQGPEFLTYFQNEAQLEKSRLLSDRFSAERPKGSFSTLEIQRTEQGDSAMYLCASRDGTGGITGELFFGEGSRLTVL.

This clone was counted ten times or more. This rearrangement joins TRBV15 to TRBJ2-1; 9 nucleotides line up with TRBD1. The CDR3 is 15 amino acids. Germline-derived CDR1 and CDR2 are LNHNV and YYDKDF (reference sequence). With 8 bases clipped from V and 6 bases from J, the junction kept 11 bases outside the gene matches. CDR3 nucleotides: TGTGCCACCGCCTCGGGGACAGGGCGACGCAATGAGCAGTTCTTC. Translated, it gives CATASGTGRRNEQFF.

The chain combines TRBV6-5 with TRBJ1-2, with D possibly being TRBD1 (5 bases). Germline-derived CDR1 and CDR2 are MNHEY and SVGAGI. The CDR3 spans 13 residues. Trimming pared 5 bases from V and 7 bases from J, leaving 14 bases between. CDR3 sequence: CASSPVSQGGYTF. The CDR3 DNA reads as TGTGCCAGCAGTCCTGTATCGCAGGGTGGCTACACCTTC.

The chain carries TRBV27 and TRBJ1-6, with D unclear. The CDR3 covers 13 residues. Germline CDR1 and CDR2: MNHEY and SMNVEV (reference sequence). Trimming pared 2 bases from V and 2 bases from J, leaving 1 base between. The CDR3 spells CASSLTYNSPLHF. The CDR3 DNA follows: TGTGCCAGCAGTTTAACCTATAATTCACCCCTCCACTTT.

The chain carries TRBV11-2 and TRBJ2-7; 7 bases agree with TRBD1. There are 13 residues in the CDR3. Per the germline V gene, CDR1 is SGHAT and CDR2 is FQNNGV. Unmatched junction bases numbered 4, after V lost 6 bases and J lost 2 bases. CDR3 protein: CASSLDRPYEQYF. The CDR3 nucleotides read TGTGCCAGCAGTTTGGACAGGCCCTACGAGCAGTACTTC.

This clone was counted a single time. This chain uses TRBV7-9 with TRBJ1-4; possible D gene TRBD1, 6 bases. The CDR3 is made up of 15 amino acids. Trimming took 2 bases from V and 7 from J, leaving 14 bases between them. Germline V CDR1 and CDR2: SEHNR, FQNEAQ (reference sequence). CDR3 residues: CASSLLTGGGEKLFF. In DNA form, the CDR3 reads TGTGCCAGCAGCTTATTGACAGGTGGGGGTGAAAAACTGTTTTTT.

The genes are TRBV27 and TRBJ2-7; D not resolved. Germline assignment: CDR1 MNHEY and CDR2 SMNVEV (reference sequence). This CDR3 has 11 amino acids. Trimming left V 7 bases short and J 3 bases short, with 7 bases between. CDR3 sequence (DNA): TGTGCCAGCAACTCGGGCTACGAGCAGTACTTC. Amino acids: CASNSGYEQYF.

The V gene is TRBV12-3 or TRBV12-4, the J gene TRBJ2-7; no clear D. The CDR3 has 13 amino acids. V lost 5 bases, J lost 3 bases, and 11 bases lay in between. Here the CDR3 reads CASSAAESYEQYF. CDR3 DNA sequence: TGTGCCAGCAGTGCTGCGGAGAGCTACGAGCAGTACTTC.

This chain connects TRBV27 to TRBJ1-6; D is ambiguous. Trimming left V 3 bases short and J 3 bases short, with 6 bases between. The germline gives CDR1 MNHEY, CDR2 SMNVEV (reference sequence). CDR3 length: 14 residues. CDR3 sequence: CASSFRLYNSPLHF. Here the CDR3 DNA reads TGTGCCAGCAGTTTCCGACTCTATAATTCACCCCTCCACTTT.

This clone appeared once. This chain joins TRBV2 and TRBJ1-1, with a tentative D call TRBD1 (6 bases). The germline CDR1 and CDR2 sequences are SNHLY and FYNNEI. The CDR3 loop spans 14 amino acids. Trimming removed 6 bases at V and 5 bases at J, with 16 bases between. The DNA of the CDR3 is TGTGCCAGCAGGGGACATACGATCGGGACTGAAGCTTTCTTT. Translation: CASRGHTIGTEAFF.

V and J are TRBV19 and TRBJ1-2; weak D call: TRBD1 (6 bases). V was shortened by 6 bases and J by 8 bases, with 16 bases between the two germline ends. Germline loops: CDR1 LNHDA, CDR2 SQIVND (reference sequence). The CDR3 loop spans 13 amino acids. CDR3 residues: CASSPGTTQGYTF. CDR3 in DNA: TGTGCCAGTAGCCCCGGGACAACTCAGGGCTACACCTTC.

The CDR3 DNA follows: TGTGCCAGTAGTGGTCAATACACGGCGACCGGGGAGCTGTTTTTT. Translation gives CASSGQYTATGELFF. The chain is built from TRBV19 and TRBJ2-2; D is undetermined. The CDR3 runs to 15 residues. Germline V gene data show CDR1 as LNHDA and CDR2 as SQIVND (reference sequence). V was shortened by 5 bases and J by 5 bases, with 15 bases between the two germline ends.

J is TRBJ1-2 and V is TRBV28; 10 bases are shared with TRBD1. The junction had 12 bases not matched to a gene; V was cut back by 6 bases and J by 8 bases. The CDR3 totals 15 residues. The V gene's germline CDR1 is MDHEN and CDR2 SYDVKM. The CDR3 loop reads CASRQTGGGTMGYTF. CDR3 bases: TGTGCCAGCAGACAGACAGGGGGCGGGACTATGGGCTACACCTTC.

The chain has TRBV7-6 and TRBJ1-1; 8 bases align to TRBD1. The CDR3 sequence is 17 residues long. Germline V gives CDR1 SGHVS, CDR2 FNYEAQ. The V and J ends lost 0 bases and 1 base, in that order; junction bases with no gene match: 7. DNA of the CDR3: TGTGCCAGCAGCTTAGCGGGGGGGACAGGAGCGAACACTGAAGCTTTCTTT. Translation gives CASSLAGGTGANTEAFF.

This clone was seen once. DNA of the CDR3: TGTGCCAGCAGCTTTCGTGGGGGGGCCCCCTCGGATACGCAGTATTTT. It encodes CASSFRGGAPSDTQYF. The V gene is TRBV7-2, the J gene TRBJ2-3; possible D gene TRBD2, 7 bases. This CDR3 has 16 residues. Deletions cut 3 bases from V and 6 bases from J, with 19 bases between. Per germline, CDR1 SGHTA and CDR2 FQGNSA.

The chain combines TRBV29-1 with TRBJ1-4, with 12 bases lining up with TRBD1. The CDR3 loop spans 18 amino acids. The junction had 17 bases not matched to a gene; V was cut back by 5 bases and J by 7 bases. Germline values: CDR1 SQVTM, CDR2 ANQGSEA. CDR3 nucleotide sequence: TGCAGCGTTAGACCTGGGACAGGGGGCTCGGGATTCAGTGAAAAACTGTTTTTT. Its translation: CSVRPGTGGSGFSEKLFF.